One and the same sample provided the 4 T cell receptor beta chains below, sequenced in a study of blood T cell repertoires in COVID-19. Clones were read by immunoSEQ multiplex PCR, and TCRdb kept only the in-frame ones, dropping some. Found here are roughly 91,000 clones, around four fifths of them singletons; the top ten hold 10% to 12%. The source material was peripheral blood. The source of these receptors is a man aged 70-80 years with acute or convalescent COVID-19.

The V gene is TRBV13, the J gene TRBJ2-3, with 8 bases that match TRBD1. J was trimmed by 1 base and V by 2 bases; bases with no gene match: 11. This CDR3 region has 18 residues. Germline V lookup: CDR1 PRHDT, CDR2 FYEKMQ (reference sequence). The CDR3 DNA sequence: TGTGCCAGCAGCTTAAGCCTTTTCAGGACAGGGCGCACAGATACGCAGTATTTT. It codes for CASSLSLFRTGRTDTQYF.

The chain combines TRBV2 with TRBJ1-4, with TRBD1 identical over 7 bases. CDR3 length: 14 residues. The germline V gene encodes CDR1 SNHLY and CDR2 FYNNEI. Unmatched junction bases numbered 10, after V lost 7 bases and J lost 8 bases. DNA of the CDR3: TGTGCCAGCACCCTACAGGGGACGCGGGAAAAACTGTTTTTT. Residues: CASTLQGTREKLFF.

The chain links TRBV5-1 to TRBJ1-1; tentatively, D is TRBD1 (5 bases). V was trimmed by 4 bases and J by 3 bases, leaving 10 bases between them. The CDR3 is 13 amino acids. CDR1 SGHRS and CDR2 YFSETQ come from the germline V gene. The CDR3 DNA reads as TGCGCCAGCAGCCCCTTACAGGACACTGAAGCTTTCTTT. Amino acids: CASSPLQDTEAFF.

This clone appeared a single time. The gene calls are TRBV14 and TRBJ1-6; D is perhaps TRBD1 (5 bases). This CDR3 spans 15 amino acids. The germline CDR1 and CDR2 sequences are SGHDN and FVKESK. V dropped 1 base and J dropped 7 bases, with 11 bases sitting between them. The CDR3 region is CASSQVAGNNSPLHF. The CDR3 coding sequence is TGTGCCAGCAGCCAAGTTGCAGGGAACAATTCACCCCTCCACTTT.